Following are 8 T cell receptor beta chains from one sample sequenced in a study of blood T cells in healthy people across ages (dated by TCRdb to the mid-2010s). Libraries were made using 5' RACE. The sample was run on an Illumina HiSeq 2500. A second PCR of about 7 to 12 cycles was run with a J-beta primer mix and a sample-barcoded 5' primer. TCRdb itself trimmed the public reads at Q25 with fastp, ran MiXCR and retained productive beta chains. Every CDR3 protein is listed once, alongside the most common genes and DNA of its rows. Here the sample has around 800,000 distinct CDR3 sequences; roughly 25% occur a single time. Of the sample, 3% is held by the ten largest clones. Another study also made use of these data, one on T cells of mothers and their children.

The specimen sequenced was blood. The source of these receptors is a boy aged 5-17 years in good health.

J is TRBJ2-7 and V is TRBV14; D is undetermined. Germline V gene sequence: CDR1 SGHDN, CDR2 FVKESK. The CDR3 is 16 residues long. V was trimmed by 1 base and J by 3 bases, leaving 16 bases between them. In nucleotides, the CDR3 is TGTGCCAGCAGCCAAGCTTTAGGCCCGACCTACTACGAGCAGTACTTC. This gives the protein CASSQALGPTYYEQYF. The whole variable domain, remainder taken from reference TRBV14 and TRBJ2-7, is EAGVTQFPSHSVIEKGQTVTLRCDPISGHDNLYWYRRVMGKEIKFLLHFVKESKQDESGMPNNRFLAERTGGTYSTLKVQPAELEDSGVYFCASSQALGPTYYEQYFGPGTRLTVT.

This clonotype was detected a few times. The chain has TRBV12-3 or TRBV12-4 and TRBJ2-5; D might be TRBD2 (5 bases). The J call is uncertain, as TRBJ2-7 better fits the DNA end. The CDR3 is 14 residues long. The CDR3 loop is CASSQKYRLYEQYF. The DNA for the CDR3 is TGTGCCAGCAGCCAGAAGTACAGACTATACGAGCAGTACTTC.

This clonotype showed up just a few times. This sequence joins TRBV4-1 and TRBJ1-1, with D possibly matching TRBD1 (5 bases). This CDR3 has 13 residues. The germline gives CDR1 MGHRA, CDR2 YSYEKL. Trimming took 1 base from V and 10 from J, leaving 13 bases between them. CDR3 sequence reads: CASSQGPGTAAFF. The CDR3, as DNA: TGCGCCAGCAGCCAAGGGCCTGGGACGGCAGCTTTCTTT.

V and J are TRBV5-1 and TRBJ2-5; no firm D call. The length of the CDR3 is 15 residues. V lost 2 bases and J 2 bases, leaving 13 bases between the germline ends. CDR1 and CDR2 (germline): SGHRS, YFSETQ. CDR3 residues: CASSFFSGEQETQYF. CDR3 sequence (DNA): TGCGCCAGCAGCTTCTTCTCTGGGGAACAAGAGACCCAGTACTTC.

The V call is TRBV12-3 or TRBV12-4, the J call TRBJ2-6; either TRBD1 or TRBD2 may supply D (5 bases each). V gave up 6 bases and J gave up 4 bases, with 25 bases separating them. The CDR3 consists of 19 residues. CDR3 amino acids: CASSPQQLGVQGGANVLTF. The CDR3 nucleotides are TGTGCCAGCAGCCCCCAGCAATTGGGGGTTCAAGGAGGGGCCAACGTCCTGACTTTC.

Only one count was recorded for this clonotype. The CDR3 end shows no conserved phenylalanine or tryptophan, and so a read error is likely. V is TRBV4-2 and J is TRBJ1-1; 8 positions agree with TRBD1. V shed 1 base and J 3 bases; nucleotides not matched to a gene: 10. Per germline, CDR1 LGHNA and CDR2 YNFKEQ. The CDR3 runs to 17 residues. The CDR3 is CASSQVAHRGSDTEAFS. The CDR3 nucleotides read TGTGCCAGCAGCCAAGTGGCGCACAGGGGGTCGGACACTGAAGCTTTCTCT.

This clonotype was seen a handful of times. The CDR3 here is CSAPKVGMNTEAFF. CDR3 coding DNA: TGCAGTGCACCCAAGGTGGGGATGAACACTGAAGCTTTCTTT. This chain links TRBV20-1 with TRBJ1-1; no definite D call. Germline V gene data show CDR1 as DFQATT and CDR2 as SNEGSKA (reference sequence). Trimming removed 6 bases at V and 0 bases at J, with 14 bases between. This CDR3 spans 14 amino acids.

This sequence joins TRBV20-1 and TRBJ2-7; 7 bases agree with TRBD1. The CDR3 contains 14 residues. J lost 2 bases, V lost 3 bases, and 7 bases had no gene match. The germline V gene has CDR1 DFQATT and CDR2 SNEGSKA (reference sequence). In nucleotides, the CDR3 is TGCAGTGCTAGGAACAGGGGCCGAACCTACGAGCAGTACTTC. It yields the protein CSARNRGRTYEQYF.